A single sample is the source of the 5 T cell receptor beta chains below, sequenced in a study of spatial heterogeneity in lung cancer. Broader study findings: Expanded alpha and beta TCR counts within tumors tracked tumor mutation counts.

These receptors have no identified antigens. Documented time point: sample taken at primary tumor resection. TCRdb called the 5' RACE reads again in MiXCR, with one record for every CDR3 protein. The profile shows more than 650 distinct CDR3 sequences, 9% to 10% of them singletons. The specimen comprised lung tumor tissue, sampled at surgery. These receptors originate from a male donor with early-stage non-small cell lung cancer.

CDR3 region: CAGPYGTEAFF. The DNA for the CDR3 is TGTGCCGGACCCTATGGTACTGAAGCTTTCTTT. The chain uses TRBV30 and TRBJ1-1, with D unclear. Germline values: CDR1 GTSNPN, CDR2 SVGIG (reference sequence). The ends were cut back, 8 bases at V and 5 bases at J, with 12 bases in the middle. This CDR3 has 11 amino acids.

By share, this clonotype counts as large. The chain has TRBV20-1 and TRBJ2-7; 7 bases match TRBD2. Losses at the gene ends were 6 bases for V and 6 bases for J; bases not matched to a gene: 11. Germline V lookup: CDR1 DFQATT, CDR2 SNEGSKA (reference sequence). There are 13 residues in the CDR3. The CDR3 here is CSAAGGRAGEQYF. CDR3 bases: TGCAGTGCCGCCGGGGGGAGGGCGGGCGAGCAGTACTTC.

This clonotype rates as large. The chain links TRBV7-9 to TRBJ2-7, with 9 bases that match TRBD1. From germline, CDR1 is SEHNR and CDR2 FQNEAQ (reference sequence). V was clipped by 5 bases and J by 3 bases; unmatched bases: 8. The CDR3 is 15 amino acids. CDR3 nucleotides: TGTGCCAGCAGCCCCCCCGGGACAGGGTTCTACGAGCAGTACTTC. Its protein is CASSPPGTGFYEQYF.

By share, this clonotype counts as medium-sized. The chain employs TRBV10-3 and TRBJ1-1; D remains ambiguous. CDR3 length: 15 residues. Germline V lookup: CDR1 ENHRY, CDR2 SYGVKD. V was trimmed by 0 bases and J by 9 bases, leaving 17 bases between them. CDR3: CAISESDTSGGKAFF. CDR3 in DNA: TGTGCCATCAGTGAGTCCGACACTTCAGGCGGGAAAGCTTTCTTT.

By its share, this clonotype is large. V and J are TRBV29-1 and TRBJ1-5; D gene unclear. CDR1 and CDR2 from the germline V gene are SQVTM and ANQGSEA. V gave up 2 bases and J gave up 5 bases, with 10 bases separating them. The CDR3 has 13 amino acids. The CDR3 region is CSVELGVHQPQHF. CDR3 coding DNA: TGCAGCGTTGAATTGGGCGTCCATCAGCCCCAGCATTTT.